This TCR beta chain originates from a study of OX40 agonist ivuxolimab in advanced cancers. At the level of the study: The dose of intravenous ivuxolimab that patients received every 2 weeks ranged from 0.01 to 10 mg/kg. A history of anti-PD-1, anti-PD-L1 or anti-CTLA-4 therapy was acceptable, and 40% had some.

This clone was picked up a small number of times. Using immunoSEQ multiplex PCR, the repertoire was profiled, and TCRdb retains in-frame clones only, with some absent. Of tens of thousands of clones listed, around 90% were seen once; the top ten hold less than 3%. The germline CDR1 and CDR2 sequences are PRHDT and FYEKMQ (reference sequence). The CDR3 consists of 16 residues. The germline V and J ends were trimmed by 5 bases and 2 bases, with 16 bases remaining between them. This chain links TRBV13 with TRBJ1-3, with D perhaps matching TRBD1 (5 bases). The receptor was isolated from an adult with an advanced solid tumor such as melanoma, head and neck, liver or kidney cancer. Sample: CD4+ or CD8+ T cells sorted from blood, taken in a trial of the OX40 agonist ivuxolimab. CDR3 bases: TGTGCCAGCAGCGCCGGACGGGGGAAAACTGGAAACACCATATATTTT. Encoded protein: CASSAGRGKTGNTIYF. Using reference TRBV13 and TRBJ1-3 for the parts outside the CDR3, the full variable domain is AAGVIQSPRHLIKEKRETATLKCYPIPRHDTVYWYQQGPGQDPQFLISFYEKMQSDKGSIPDRFSAQQFSDYHSELNMSSLELGDSALYFCASSAGRGKTGNTIYFGEGSWLTVV.